Following are 28 T cell receptor beta chains from one sample sequenced in a study of blood T cell repertoires in COVID-19. Method: immunoSEQ multiplex PCR; TCRdb's copy keeps in-frame clones and lacks some. The sample has about 100,000 clones, 70% to 90% seen once; the top ten hold less than 9%. The sequenced sample consisted of peripheral blood. These receptors came from a man in his 60s with acute or convalescent COVID-19.

V gene TRBV23-1 combines with J gene TRBJ2-5; TRBD2 agrees at 8 bases. TRBV23-1 is treated as an ORF (open reading frame) with a function not yet certain. V lost 4 bases and J lost 4; bases outside the gene matches: 5. The CDR3 sequence is 14 residues long. For the CDR3, the DNA is TGCGCCAGCAGTCTTAGCGGGAAGAGAGAGACCCAGTACTTC. Translation gives CASSLSGKRETQYF.

The chain has TRBV30 and TRBJ1-2; 7 positions match TRBD1. This CDR3 has 13 residues. Germline-derived CDR1 and CDR2 are GTSNPN and SVGIG (reference sequence). Losses at the gene ends were 8 bases for V and 8 bases for J; bases not matched to a gene: 14. The DNA for the CDR3 is TGTGCCCTAAGGGACAGTACGCGAGGGGGCTACACCTTC. Translation gives CALRDSTRGGYTF.

CDR3 sequence reads: CASSRTRAPADTQYF. CDR3 in DNA: TGTGCCAGCAGCAGGACTAGGGCCCCGGCGGATACGCAGTATTTT. The chain joins TRBV7-9 to TRBJ2-3; 7 bases are shared with TRBD2. J was trimmed by 6 bases and V by 5 bases; bases with no gene match: 11. Germline CDR1 is SEHNR and CDR2 is FQNEAQ (reference sequence). This CDR3 spans 15 amino acids.

There are a few counts of this clone. The chain employs TRBV4-1 and TRBJ1-2, with TRBD1 identical over 11 bases. The V segment lost 7 bases and the J segment 7 bases; nucleotides outside the gene matches: 8. Looked up from germline, CDR1 is MGHRA and CDR2 is YSYEKL. The CDR3 spans 14 residues. As DNA, the CDR3 is TGCGCCAGCACTGGGACAGGGGGTGTTAGTGGCTACACCTTC. It is translated as CASTGTGGVSGYTF.

The CDR3 sequence is CASRTGVENTIYF. CDR3 DNA sequence: TGTGCCAGCAGGACAGGGGTTGAAAACACCATATATTTT. The rearrangement uses TRBV6-6 and TRBJ1-3; 8 bases match TRBD1. The V segment lost 6 bases and the J segment 6 bases; nucleotides outside the gene matches: 4. Germline V gene data show CDR1 as MNHNY and CDR2 as SVGAGI (reference sequence). This CDR3 has 13 amino acids.

In nucleotides, the CDR3 is TGCGCCAGCAGACAGGGGGCTTTCCACAATGAGCAGTTCTTC. It specifies CASRQGAFHNEQFF. The chain joins TRBV23-1 to TRBJ2-1, with 9 bases lining up with TRBD1. TRBV23-1 is marked as an open reading frame, function uncertain. Trimming took 6 bases from V and 5 from J; bases not matched to a gene: 5. This CDR3 comprises 14 residues.

This clone was observed a handful of times. The chain carries TRBV5-1 and TRBJ2-3; weak D call: TRBD2 (6 bases). This CDR3 region has 15 residues. Germline CDR1 SGHRS, CDR2 YFSETQ. V was pared by 5 bases and J by 0 bases, with 13 bases between. CDR3 bases: TGCGCCAGCAGGGAGCGGGCCTCTAGCACAGATACGCAGTATTTT. Encoded protein: CASRERASSTDTQYF.

Concerning this clone: The same CDR3 arises from other DNA sequences in this sample as well. As DNA, the CDR3 is TGTGCCTGGAGTGTAACAGTCAACACTGAAGCTTTCTTT. Its protein product is CAWSVTVNTEAFF. This chain uses TRBV30 with TRBJ1-1; D unclear. Germline CDR1 and CDR2: GTSNPN and SVGIG (reference sequence). V was cut by 0 bases and J by 2 bases, with 7 bases left in between. The CDR3 length is 13 residues. The full variable domain, in which reference TRBV30 and TRBJ1-1 provide the parts outside the CDR3, is SQTIHQWPATLVQPVGSPLSLECTVEGTSNPNLYWYRQAAGRGLQLLFYSVGIGQISSEVPQNLSASRPQDRQFILSSKKLLLSDSGFYLCAWSVTVNTEAFFGQGTRLTVV.

This sequence joins TRBV18 and TRBJ1-4, with a possible D match to TRBD1 (5 bases). The V gene's germline CDR1 is KGHSH and CDR2 LQKENI. The V and J ends lost 2 bases and 0 bases respectively, with 22 bases between them. The CDR3 has 20 amino acids. CDR3: CASSPFRQPTALTTNEKLFF. The CDR3 region has the DNA TGTGCCAGCTCACCATTCAGACAGCCTACCGCTTTAACAACTAATGAAAAACTGTTTTTT.

This clone occurred once. V gene TRBV30 combines with J gene TRBJ1-4; no definite D call. Germline V gene sequence: CDR1 GTSNPN, CDR2 SVGIG (reference sequence). The CDR3 is made up of 13 amino acids. Deletions cut 3 bases from V and 3 bases from J, with 8 bases between. Here the CDR3 DNA reads TGTGCCTGGAGGACGGGATCTAATGAAAAACTGTTTTTT. Protein product: CAWRTGSNEKLFF.

This sequence joins TRBV12-3 or TRBV12-4 and TRBJ2-1; D not resolved. V shed 2 bases and J shed 6 bases, with 5 bases lying between them. This CDR3 is 12 amino acids long. The CDR3 bases are TGTGCCAGCAGTTTAAACTCCAATGAGCAGTTCTTC. Its protein product is CASSLNSNEQFF.

The chain couples TRBV7-3 to TRBJ2-2; 7 bases match TRBD1. Germline CDR1 is SGHTA and CDR2 is FQGTGA. The V segment lost 1 base and the J segment 4 bases; nucleotides outside the gene matches: 9. The CDR3 sequence is 17 residues long. The CDR3 region is CASSLNPTGWSTGELFF. CDR3 nucleotide sequence: TGTGCCAGCAGCTTAAACCCGACAGGGTGGTCCACCGGGGAGCTGTTTTTT. Full variable domain (remainder filled in from reference TRBV7-3 and TRBJ2-2): GAGVSQTPSNKVTEKGKYVELRCDPISGHTALYWYRQSLGQGPEFLIYFQGTGAADDSGLPNDRFFAVRPEGSVSTLKIQRTERGDSAVYLCASSLNPTGWSTGELFFGEGSRLTVL.

The sample holds one count of this clone. The rearrangement joins TRBV6-2 or TRBV6-3 to TRBJ2-5, with 12 bases that match TRBD2. There are 16 residues in the CDR3. Trimming at V came to 6 bases and at J to 2 bases, leaving 7 bases not matched to a gene. CDR1 MNHEY and CDR2 SVGEGT come from the germline V gene. CDR3 region: CASSPWTSGIQETQYF. The CDR3, as DNA: TGTGCCAGCAGCCCTTGGACTAGCGGGATTCAAGAGACCCAGTACTTC.

This rearrangement joins TRBV15 to TRBJ1-4; 8 bases agree with TRBD1. The germline V gene encodes CDR1 LNHNV and CDR2 YYDKDF (reference sequence). V lost 1 base and J lost 5; bases outside the gene matches: 6. This CDR3 is 16 amino acids long. CDR3 sequence: CATSRAGTGVNEKLFF. Here the CDR3 DNA reads TGTGCCACCAGCAGAGCGGGGACAGGCGTCAATGAAAAACTGTTTTTT.

The chain couples TRBV7-6 to TRBJ1-6; tentatively, D is TRBD1 (5 bases). Germline V gene data show CDR1 as SGHVS and CDR2 as FNYEAQ. CDR3 length: 15 amino acids. Trimming took 2 bases from V and 7 from J, leaving 12 bases between them. As DNA, the CDR3 is TGTGCCAGCAGCTTATCTACAGGTGGAAATTCACCCCTCCACTTT. Translation: CASSLSTGGNSPLHF.

This sequence joins TRBV19 and TRBJ2-2; 10 nucleotides line up with TRBD2. Trimming took 1 base from V and 7 from J; bases not matched to a gene: 6. The germline V gene has CDR1 LNHDA and CDR2 SQIVND (reference sequence). The CDR3 consists of 16 residues. CDR3 in DNA: TGTGCCAGTAGTATAGGTCCTAGCGGGAGAGGCGGGGAGCTGTTTTTT. Translating gives CASSIGPSGRGGELFF.

The V and J genes are TRBV12-3 or TRBV12-4 and TRBJ2-5, with D tentatively TRBD1 (6 bases). Between the trimmed V and J ends, which lost 5 bases and 6 bases, there was a span of 13 bases. The CDR3 loop spans 13 amino acids. CDR3 region: CASSPPGEQTQYF. CDR3 bases: TGTGCCAGCAGTCCCCCAGGGGAACAGACCCAGTACTTC.

V usage is TRBV9 and J usage is TRBJ2-5; 7 positions match TRBD2. The trim removed 3 bases at V and 4 bases at J, leaving 6 bases unmatched. The CDR3 length is 14 residues. Germline assignment: CDR1 SGDLS and CDR2 YYNGEE. The CDR3 region has the DNA TGTGCCAGCAGCGATCTATCTAGCGGAGAGACCCAGTACTTC. It specifies CASSDLSSGETQYF.

V usage is TRBV27 and J usage is TRBJ1-2; D is possibly TRBD1 (5 bases). Germline V CDR1 and CDR2: MNHEY, SMNVEV (reference sequence). The V and J ends lost 2 bases and 2 bases respectively, with 12 bases between them. This CDR3 has 15 amino acids. CDR3 region: CASSLDGASNYGYTF. CDR3 in DNA: TGTGCCAGCAGTTTAGATGGGGCATCCAACTATGGCTACACCTTC.

This clone was recorded only once. The chain has TRBV27 and TRBJ1-1; perhaps TRBD1 as D (6 bases). CDR3 length: 14 amino acids. Trimming shortened V by 2 bases and J by 2 bases, and 9 bases separated the two germline ends. CDR1 is MNHEY and CDR2 is SMNVEV in the germline V gene (reference sequence). CDR3 sequence (DNA): TGTGCCAGCAGTTTAACAGGGTCAAACACTGAAGCTTTCTTT. It encodes CASSLTGSNTEAFF.

The V call is TRBV3-1 (or the pseudogene TRBV3-2), the J call TRBJ2-3; tentative D call: TRBD1 (6 bases). CDR1 LGHDT and CDR2 YNNKEL come from the germline V gene (reference sequence). Trimming stripped 5 bases from V and 1 base from J, with 10 bases between. CDR3 length: 14 residues. The CDR3 loop is CASSMTGRTDTQYF. Here the CDR3 DNA reads TGTGCCAGCAGCATGACAGGCCGCACAGATACGCAGTATTTT.

J is TRBJ2-6 and V is TRBV3-1 (or the pseudogene TRBV3-2); 7 nucleotides align to TRBD2. Germline V CDR1 and CDR2: LGHDT, YNNKEL (reference sequence). The CDR3 runs 16 residues. With 1 base clipped from V and 4 bases from J, the junction kept 4 bases outside the gene matches. The CDR3 DNA reads TGTGCCAGCAGCCAAGTTCGGGGGGTCGGGGCCAACGTCCTGACTTTC. It is translated as CASSQVRGVGANVLTF.

The genes are TRBV18 and TRBJ1-1; maybe TRBD1 (5 bases). Trimming stripped 5 bases from V and 4 bases from J, with 11 bases between. CDR3 length: 13 residues. Germline V lookup: CDR1 KGHSH, CDR2 LQKENI. Written as DNA, the CDR3 is TGTGCCAGCTCAGAAGGGACTGGCACTGAAGCTTTCTTT. Amino acids: CASSEGTGTEAFF.

V usage is TRBV12-3 or TRBV12-4 and J usage is TRBJ2-7, with TRBD1 identical over 7 bases. Unmatched junction bases numbered 5, after V lost 5 bases and J lost 4 bases. The CDR3 totals 13 residues. CDR3 DNA: TGTGCCAGCAGTATCGGACAGGTGTACGAGCAGTACTTC. This translates into CASSIGQVYEQYF.

The genes are TRBV7-9 and TRBJ1-1; D possibly corresponds to TRBD1 (6 bases). The CDR3 is 15 residues long. CDR1 and CDR2 from the germline V gene are SEHNR and FQNEAQ (reference sequence). Trimming removed 5 bases at V and 0 bases at J, with 13 bases between. CDR3 nucleotides: TGTGCCAGCAGCACAAGGGGGAACGTGAACACTGAAGCTTTCTTT. Translating it yields CASSTRGNVNTEAFF.

V usage is TRBV5-4 and J usage is TRBJ2-7; 11 nucleotides agree with TRBD2. This CDR3 contains 15 residues. After removal of 6 bases from V and 4 bases from J, the junction contained 9 bases not matched to a gene. Germline assignment: CDR1 SGHNT and CDR2 YYREEE (reference sequence). In DNA, the CDR3 is TGTGCCAGCAAAAAGGGACTAGCGGATGGGTACGAGCAGTACTTC. Amino acid sequence: CASKKGLADGYEQYF.

The genes are TRBV19 and TRBJ2-7, with TRBD2 matching 11 bases. The V and J ends lost 3 bases and 4 bases, in that order; junction bases with no gene match: 2. This CDR3 region has 14 residues. In germline, CDR1 is LNHDA, CDR2 SQIVND (reference sequence). This CDR3 reads CASSISGGAYEQYF. DNA for the CDR3: TGTGCCAGTAGTATTAGCGGGGGGGCGTACGAGCAGTACTTC.

The J gene is TRBJ2-5, the V gene TRBV15; 11 positions agree with TRBD2. After removal of 0 bases from V and 2 bases from J, the junction contained 2 bases not matched to a gene. In germline, CDR1 is LNHNV, CDR2 YYDKDF (reference sequence). This CDR3 contains 16 residues. The chain's CDR3 is CATSRDLAGGQETQYF. CDR3 sequence (DNA): TGTGCCACCAGCAGAGATCTAGCGGGAGGACAAGAGACCCAGTACTTC.